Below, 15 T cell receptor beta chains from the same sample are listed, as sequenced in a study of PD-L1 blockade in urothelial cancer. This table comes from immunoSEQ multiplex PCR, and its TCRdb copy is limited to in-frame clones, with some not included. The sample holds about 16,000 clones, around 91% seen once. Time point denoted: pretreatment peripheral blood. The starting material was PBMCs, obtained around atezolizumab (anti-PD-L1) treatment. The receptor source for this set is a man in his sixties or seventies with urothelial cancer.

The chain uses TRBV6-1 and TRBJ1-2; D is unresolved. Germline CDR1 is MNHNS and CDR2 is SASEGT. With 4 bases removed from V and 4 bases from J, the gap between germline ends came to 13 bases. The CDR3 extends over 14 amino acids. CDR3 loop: CASSGAHLSYGYTF. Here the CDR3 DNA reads TGTGCCAGCAGTGGGGCCCACCTCTCCTATGGCTACACCTTC.

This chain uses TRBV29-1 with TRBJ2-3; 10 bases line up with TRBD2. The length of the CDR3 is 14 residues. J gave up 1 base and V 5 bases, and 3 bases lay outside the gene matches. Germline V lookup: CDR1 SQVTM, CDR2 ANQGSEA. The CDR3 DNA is TGCAGCGTTAGGACTAGCGGTGGCACAGATACGCAGTATTTT. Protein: CSVRTSGGTDTQYF.

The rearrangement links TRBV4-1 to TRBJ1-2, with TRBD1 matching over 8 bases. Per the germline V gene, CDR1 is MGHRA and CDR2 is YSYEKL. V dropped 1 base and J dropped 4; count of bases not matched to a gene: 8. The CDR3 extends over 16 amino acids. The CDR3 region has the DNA TGCGCCAGCAGCCAAGTTAACGGACAGGGAGGCTATGGCTACACCTTC. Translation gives CASSQVNGQGGYGYTF.

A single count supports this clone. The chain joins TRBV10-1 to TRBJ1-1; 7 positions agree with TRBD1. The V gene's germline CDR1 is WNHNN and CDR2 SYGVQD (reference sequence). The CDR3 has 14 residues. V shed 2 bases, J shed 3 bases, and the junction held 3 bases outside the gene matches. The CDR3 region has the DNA TGCGCCAGCAGTGAGGAGGGGGCCTACACTGAAGCTTTCTTT. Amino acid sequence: CASSEEGAYTEAFF.

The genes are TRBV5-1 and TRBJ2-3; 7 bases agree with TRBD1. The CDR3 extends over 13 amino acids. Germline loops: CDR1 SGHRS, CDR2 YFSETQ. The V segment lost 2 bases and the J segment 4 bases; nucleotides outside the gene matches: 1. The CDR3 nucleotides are TGCGCCAGCAGCTTAGGGGGCCCAGATACGCAGTATTTT. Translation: CASSLGGPDTQYF.

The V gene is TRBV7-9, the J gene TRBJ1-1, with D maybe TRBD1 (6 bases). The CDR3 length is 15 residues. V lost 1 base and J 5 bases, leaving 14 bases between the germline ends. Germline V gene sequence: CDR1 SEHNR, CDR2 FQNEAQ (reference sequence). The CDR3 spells CASSLDRVAMTEAFF. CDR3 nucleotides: TGTGCCAGCAGCTTAGACAGGGTAGCGATGACTGAAGCTTTCTTT.

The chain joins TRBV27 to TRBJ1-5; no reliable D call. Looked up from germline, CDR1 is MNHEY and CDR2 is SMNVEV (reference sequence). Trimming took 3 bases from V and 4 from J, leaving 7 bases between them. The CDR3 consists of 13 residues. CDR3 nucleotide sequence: TGTGCCAGCAGTTTCGTCCTAAATCAGCCCCAGCATTTT. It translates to CASSFVLNQPQHF.

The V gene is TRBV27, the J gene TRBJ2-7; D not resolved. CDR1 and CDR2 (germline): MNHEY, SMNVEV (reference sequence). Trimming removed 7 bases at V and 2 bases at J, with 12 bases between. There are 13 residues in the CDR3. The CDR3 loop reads CASIYFGAYEQYF. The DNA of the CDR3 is TGTGCCAGCATCTATTTCGGAGCCTACGAGCAGTACTTC.

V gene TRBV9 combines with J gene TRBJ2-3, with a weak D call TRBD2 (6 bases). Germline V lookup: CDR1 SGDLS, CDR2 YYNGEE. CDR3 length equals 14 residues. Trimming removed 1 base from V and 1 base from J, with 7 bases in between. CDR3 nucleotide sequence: TGTGCCAGCAGCGTACTAGCGCGCACAGATACGCAGTATTTT. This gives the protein CASSVLARTDTQYF.

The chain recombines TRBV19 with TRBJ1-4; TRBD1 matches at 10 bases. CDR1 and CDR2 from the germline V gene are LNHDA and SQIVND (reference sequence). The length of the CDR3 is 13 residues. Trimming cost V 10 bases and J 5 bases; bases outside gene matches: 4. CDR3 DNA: TGTGCCACCGGACAGGGGGTAAATGAAAAACTGTTTTTT. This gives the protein CATGQGVNEKLFF.

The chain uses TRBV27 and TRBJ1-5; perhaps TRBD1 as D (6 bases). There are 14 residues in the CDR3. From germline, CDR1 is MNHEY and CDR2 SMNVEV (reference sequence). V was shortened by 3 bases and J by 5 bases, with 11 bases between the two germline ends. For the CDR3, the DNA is TGTGCCAGCAGTTTTGGGGGGGCGGATCAGCCCCAGCATTTT. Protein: CASSFGGADQPQHF.

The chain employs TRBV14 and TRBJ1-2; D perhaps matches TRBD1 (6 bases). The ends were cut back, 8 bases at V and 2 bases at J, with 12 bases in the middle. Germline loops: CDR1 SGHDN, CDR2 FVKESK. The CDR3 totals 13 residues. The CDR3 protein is CASGWDTNYGYTF. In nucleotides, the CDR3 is TGTGCCAGCGGGTGGGACACCAACTATGGCTACACCTTC.

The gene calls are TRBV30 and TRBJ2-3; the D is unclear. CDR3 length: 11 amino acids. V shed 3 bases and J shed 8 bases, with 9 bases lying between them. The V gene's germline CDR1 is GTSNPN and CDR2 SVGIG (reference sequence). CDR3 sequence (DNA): TGTGCCTGGAGCGGGTCAGCTACGCAGTATTTT. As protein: CAWSGSATQYF.

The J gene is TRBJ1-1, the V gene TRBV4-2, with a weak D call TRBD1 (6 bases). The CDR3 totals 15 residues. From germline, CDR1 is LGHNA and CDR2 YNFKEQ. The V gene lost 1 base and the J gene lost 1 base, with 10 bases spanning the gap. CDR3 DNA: TGTGCCAGCAGCCAAGGTTCGACAGGGAACACTGAAGCTTTCTTT. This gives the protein CASSQGSTGNTEAFF.

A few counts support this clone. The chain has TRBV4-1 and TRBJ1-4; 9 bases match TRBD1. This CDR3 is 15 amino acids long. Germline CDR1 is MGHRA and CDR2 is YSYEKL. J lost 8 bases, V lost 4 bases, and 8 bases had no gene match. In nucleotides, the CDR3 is TGCGCCAGCAGCCTTCAACAGGGGGCGGGAGAAAAACTGTTTTTT. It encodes CASSLQQGAGEKLFF.